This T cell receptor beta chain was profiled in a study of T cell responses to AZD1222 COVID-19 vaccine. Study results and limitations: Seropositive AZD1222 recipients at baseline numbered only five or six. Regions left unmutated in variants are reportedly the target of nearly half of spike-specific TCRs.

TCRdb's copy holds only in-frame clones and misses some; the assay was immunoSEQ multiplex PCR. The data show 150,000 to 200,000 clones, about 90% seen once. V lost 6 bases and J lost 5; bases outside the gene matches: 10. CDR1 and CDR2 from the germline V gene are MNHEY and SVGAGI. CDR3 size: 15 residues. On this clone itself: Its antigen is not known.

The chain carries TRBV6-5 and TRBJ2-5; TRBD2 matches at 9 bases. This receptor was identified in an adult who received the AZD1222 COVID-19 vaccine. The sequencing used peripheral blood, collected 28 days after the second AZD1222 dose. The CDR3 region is CASRRGSGGFETQYF. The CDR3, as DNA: TGTGCCAGCAGGAGAGGTAGCGGGGGCTTCGAGACCCAGTACTTC.